The present TCR beta chain was sequenced within a study of blood T cell repertoires in COVID-19. How the authors handled the data: Reference gene primers were amplified, and this amplification served to estimate nucleated cell counts. Sequencing was performed with immunoSEQ multiplex PCR; in TCRdb, only in-frame clones are kept and a portion is missing. That table supplies the V and J calls and clone size; D and trimming were determined from the DNA. The profile shows almost 500,000 clones, roughly nine tenths of them singletons. The material sequenced was PBMCs or T cells enriched from blood (not recorded which). This clonotype was obtained from a woman in her sixties who had recovered from COVID-19.

Here the CDR3 reads CASSQGTGKSYEQYF. Written as DNA, the CDR3 is TGTGCCAGCAGCCAAGGAACAGGGAAATCCTACGAGCAGTACTTC. This chain links TRBV4-2 with TRBJ2-7; TRBD1 is a possible D gene (6 bases). The CDR3 contains 15 residues. Germline V lookup: CDR1 LGHNA, CDR2 YNFKEQ. Trimming cost V 1 base and J 1 base, with 11 bases left between them.